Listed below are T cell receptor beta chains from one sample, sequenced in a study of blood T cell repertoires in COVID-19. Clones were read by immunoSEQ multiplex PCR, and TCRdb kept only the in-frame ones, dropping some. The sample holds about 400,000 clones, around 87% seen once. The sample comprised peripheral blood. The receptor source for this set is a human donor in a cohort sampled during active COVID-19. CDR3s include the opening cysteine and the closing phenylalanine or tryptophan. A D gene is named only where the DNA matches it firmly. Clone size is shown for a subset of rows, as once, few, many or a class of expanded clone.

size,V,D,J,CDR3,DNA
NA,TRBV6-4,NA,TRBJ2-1,CASSDSGGGANEQFF,TGTGCCAGCAGTGACTCGGGAGGGGGGGCAAATGAGCAGTTCTTC
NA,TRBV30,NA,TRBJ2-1,CAWSVGGLEQFF,TGTGCCTGGAGTGTAGGGGGATTGGAGCAGTTCTTC
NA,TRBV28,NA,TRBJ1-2,CASSLAPTAYGYTF,TGTGCCAGCAGTTTAGCCCCGACAGCCTATGGCTACACCTTC
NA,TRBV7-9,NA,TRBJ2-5,CASSGGGETQYF,TGTGCCAGCTCAGGAGGCGGAGAGACCCAGTACTTC
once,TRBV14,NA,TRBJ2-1,CASSLHGGREQFF,TGTGCCAGCAGCCTACACGGGGGTCGTGAGCAGTTCTTC
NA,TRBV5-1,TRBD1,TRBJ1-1,CASSLQGAGDTEAFF,TGCGCCAGCAGCTTACAGGGGGCGGGTGACACTGAAGCTTTCTTT
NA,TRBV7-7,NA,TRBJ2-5,CASSLGGTEQETQYF,TGTGCCAGCAGCTTAGGCGGGACAGAGCAAGAGACCCAGTACTTC
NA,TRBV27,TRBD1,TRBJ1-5,CASSPGQLSNQPQHF,TGTGCCAGCAGTCCGGGACAGCTTAGCAATCAGCCCCAGCATTTT
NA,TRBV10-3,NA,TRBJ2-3,CAISESESTDTQYF,TGTGCCATCAGCGAGTCGGAGAGCACAGATACGCAGTATTTT
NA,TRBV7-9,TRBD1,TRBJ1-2,CASSSQGALGYGYTF,TGTGCCAGCAGCTCACAGGGGGCGCTTGGCTATGGCTACACCTTC
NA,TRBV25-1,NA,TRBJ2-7,CASSGKHRGGGPWLEQYF,TGTGCCAGCAGTGGGAAGCACAGGGGAGGAGGGCCTTGGCTCGAGCAGTACTTC
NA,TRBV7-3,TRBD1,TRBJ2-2,CASSSAPQGAGTGELFF,TGTGCCAGCAGCTCCGCGCCACAGGGGGCCGGCACCGGGGAGCTGTTTTTT
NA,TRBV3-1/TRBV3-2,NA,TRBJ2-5,CASSRSPGQETQYF,TGTGCCAGCAGCCGCTCTCCAGGTCAAGAGACCCAGTACTTC
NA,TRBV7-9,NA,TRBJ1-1,CASIAGVNTEAFF,TGTGCCAGCATCGCAGGGGTGAACACTGAAGCTTTCTTT
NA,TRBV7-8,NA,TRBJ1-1,CASSLQGRTNTEAFF,TGTGCCAGCAGTCTCCAGGGCAGGACGAACACTGAAGCTTTCTTT
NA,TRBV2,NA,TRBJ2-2,CASSSLNGRIPGELFF,TGTGCCAGCAGTTCCCTCAACGGGAGAATTCCCGGGGAGCTGTTTTTT
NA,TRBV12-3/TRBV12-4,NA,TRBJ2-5,CASSQLGAETQYF,TGTGCCAGCTCACAACTGGGGGCGGAGACCCAGTACTTC
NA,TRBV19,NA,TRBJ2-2,CASSARAGFGIAGELFF,TGTGCCAGTAGTGCACGGGCAGGGTTTGGGATCGCCGGGGAGCTGTTTTTT
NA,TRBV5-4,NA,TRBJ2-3,CASSAGGKRNTDTQYF,TGTGCCAGCAGCGCCGGCGGGAAGAGGAACACAGATACGCAGTATTTT
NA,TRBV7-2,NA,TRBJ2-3,CASSLGEGDTQYF,TGTGCCAGCAGCTTAGGAGAGGGAGATACGCAGTATTTT
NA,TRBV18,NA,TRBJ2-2,CASSPLVGTGELFF,TGTGCCAGCTCACCTCTAGTAGGCACCGGGGAGCTGTTTTTT
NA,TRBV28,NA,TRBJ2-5,CAIGIHQETQYF,TGTGCCATCGGGATCCACCAAGAGACCCAGTACTTC
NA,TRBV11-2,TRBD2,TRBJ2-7,CASSWTSGGTYEQYF,TGTGCCAGCAGCTGGACTAGCGGGGGCACCTACGAGCAGTACTTC
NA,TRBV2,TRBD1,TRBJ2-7,CASSAPTGPKAYEQYF,TGTGCCAGCAGTGCGCCGACAGGGCCTAAAGCCTACGAGCAGTACTTC
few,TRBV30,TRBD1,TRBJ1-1,CAWRTKDRGTEAFF,TGTGCCTGGAGGACGAAGGACAGGGGCACTGAAGCTTTCTTT
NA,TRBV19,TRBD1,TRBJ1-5,CASSRLQGAQPQHF,TGTGCCAGTAGTCGGCTACAGGGGGCACAGCCCCAGCATTTT
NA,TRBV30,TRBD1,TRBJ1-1,CAWSRTGNTEAFF,TGTGCCTGGAGCCGGACAGGGAACACTGAAGCTTTCTTT
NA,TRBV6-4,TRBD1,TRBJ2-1,CASSPGQGAWNEQFF,TGTGCCAGCAGTCCTGGACAGGGGGCATGGAATGAGCAGTTCTTC
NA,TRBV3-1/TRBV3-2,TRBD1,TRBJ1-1,CASSQGTGGGNTEAFF,TGTGCCAGCAGCCAGGGTACAGGGGGCGGGAACACTGAAGCTTTCTTT
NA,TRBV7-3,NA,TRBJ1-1,CASSPDGLTDTEAFF,TGTGCCAGCAGCCCGGATGGACTGACCGACACTGAAGCTTTCTTT
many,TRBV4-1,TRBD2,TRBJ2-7,CASSQEGPSGSYEQYF,TGCGCCAGCAGCCAAGAGGGACCTAGCGGGAGCTACGAGCAGTACTTC
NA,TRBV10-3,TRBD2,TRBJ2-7,CAIKGGTSPYEQYF,TGTGCCATCAAGGGCGGGACTAGCCCCTACGAGCAGTACTTC
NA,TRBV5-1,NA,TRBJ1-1,CASSLGTDLNTEAFF,TGCGCCAGCAGCTTGGGGACAGACTTGAACACTGAAGCTTTCTTT
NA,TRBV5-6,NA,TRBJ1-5,CASSLAARQPQHF,TGTGCCAGCAGCTTGGCTGCCAGGCAGCCCCAGCATTTT
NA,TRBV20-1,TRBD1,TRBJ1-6,CSASAPTGRQNSPLHF,TGCAGTGCTAGTGCTCCGACAGGGCGCCAAAATTCACCCCTCCACTTT
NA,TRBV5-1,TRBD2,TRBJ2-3,CASSLGAGELGDTQYF,TGCGCCAGCAGCTTAGGAGCGGGAGAGCTTGGGGATACGCAGTATTTT
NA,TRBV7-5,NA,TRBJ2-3,CARSCGASGRRMRSTDTQYF,TGTGCCAGAAGCTGTGGGGCTAGCGGGAGGAGGATGAGGAGCACAGATACGCAGTATTTT
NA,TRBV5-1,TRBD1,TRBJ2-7,CASSFRLGGENYEQYF,TGCGCCAGCAGCTTTAGATTAGGGGGCGAAAACTACGAGCAGTACTTC
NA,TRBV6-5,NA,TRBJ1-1,CASRQLVDTEAFF,TGTGCCAGCAGACAATTGGTCGACACTGAAGCTTTCTTT
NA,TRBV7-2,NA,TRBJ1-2,CASSLDRGAQRGGYTF,TGTGCCAGCAGCTTAGATCGGGGGGCGCAAAGGGGCGGCTACACCTTC
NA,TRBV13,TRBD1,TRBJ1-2,CASSLRQGDYGYTF,TGTGCCAGCAGCTTAAGACAGGGGGACTATGGCTACACCTTC
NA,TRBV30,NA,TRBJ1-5,CAWSAWDFSNQPQHF,TGTGCCTGGAGTGCCTGGGACTTTAGCAATCAGCCCCAGCATTTT